The clone carrying this T cell receptor (beta chain) showed up just a few times. Its antigen is currently unknown. Only in-frame clones appear in the TCRdb table, and some are missing; sequencing was by immunoSEQ multiplex PCR. The table includes 250,000 to 350,000 clones, approximately 76% detected once. The sample originates from a study of cytotoxic CD8 clonotypes in ibrutinib-treated CLL. The study, taken as a whole, reports: Public clonotypes, found uncommonly, either contracted or stayed stable on treatment. A difference in sampling times existed between sustained-remission and progressing patients.

Germline CDR1 reads LNHDA; CDR2 reads SQIVND (reference sequence). The V and J ends lost 4 bases and 5 bases respectively, with 26 bases between them. The CDR3 length is 18 residues. The chain joins TRBV19 to TRBJ1-1; possibly TRBD1 for D (5 bases). This TCR came from a human donor with chronic lymphocytic leukemia. Sequenced material: PBMCs, taken at disease progression, from a patient treated with ibrutinib. The CDR3 loop reads CASSTLGPGWVPWTEAFF. CDR3 DNA sequence: TGTGCCAGTAGTACCTTGGGGCCGGGATGGGTCCCATGGACTGAAGCTTTCTTT.